The 18 T cell receptor beta chains listed next were all sequenced from one sample in a study of T cell changes during pregnancy in multiple sclerosis. Method: immunoSEQ multiplex PCR; TCRdb's copy keeps in-frame clones and lacks some. Here the sample spans almost 50,000 clones, 90% to 95% being singletons. Sequences were derived from peripheral blood, sampled after pregnancy. The origin of the receptors is a female donor with multiple sclerosis, enrolled in a pregnancy study.

CDR3 in DNA: TGTGCCAGCAGTTACGGGACTAACACAGATACGCAGTATTTT. Translated, it gives CASSYGTNTDTQYF. The chain combines TRBV6-5 with TRBJ2-3; the match to TRBD2 covers 7 bases. Per the germline V gene, CDR1 is MNHEY and CDR2 is SVGAGI. The CDR3 runs 14 residues. The J segment lost 2 bases and the V segment lost 2 bases, leaving 1 base of the junction unmatched.

The rearrangement uses TRBV30 and TRBJ2-1, with a weak D call TRBD1 (6 bases). This CDR3 region has 12 residues. In germline, CDR1 is GTSNPN, CDR2 SVGIG (reference sequence). Trimming stripped 3 bases from V and 10 bases from J, with 13 bases between. CDR3 nucleotides: TGTGCCTGGAGGGACAGCCTAATGGAGCAGTTCTTC. Protein product: CAWRDSLMEQFF.

This clone was counted between two and nine times. V gene TRBV19 combines with J gene TRBJ1-1; D is possibly TRBD1 (5 bases). V lost 0 bases, J lost 5 bases, and 10 bases lay in between. Germline loops: CDR1 LNHDA, CDR2 SQIVND (reference sequence). This CDR3 region has 14 residues. Here the CDR3 reads CASSIDPGMTEAFF. As DNA, the CDR3 is TGTGCCAGTAGTATAGACCCAGGGATGACTGAAGCTTTCTTT.

The chain recombines TRBV7-2 with TRBJ2-3; 7 bases align to TRBD1. CDR1 and CDR2 (germline): SGHTA, FQGNSA. The CDR3 spans 16 residues. V was pared by 3 bases and J by 3 bases, with 9 bases of the junction left unmatched. Here the CDR3 reads CASSFSQGVATDTQYF. CDR3 DNA sequence: TGTGCCAGCAGCTTTTCCCAGGGGGTTGCAACAGATACGCAGTATTTT.

Remarks on this clone: A read error may produce the germline difference seen at one junction end. This rearrangement joins TRBV4-3 to TRBJ2-1; maybe TRBD2 (6 bases). The CDR3 extends over 16 amino acids. Germline V gene lookup returns CDR1 LGHNA and CDR2 YSLEER. The CDR3 DNA follows: TGCGCCAGCGGCCAAACTGGGACTTTGCTTCCGGGTGAGCAGTTCTTC. Amino acids: CASGQTGTLLPGEQFF.

The chain couples TRBV7-2 to TRBJ2-7; D is unresolved. From germline, CDR1 is SGHTA and CDR2 FQGNSA. There are 12 residues in the CDR3. V dropped 5 bases and J dropped 0 bases, with 5 bases sitting between them. The CDR3 DNA is TGTGCCAGCAGCCCGTCCTCCTACGAGCAGTACTTC. This codes for CASSPSSYEQYF.

This clone was seen once. The chain has TRBV9 and TRBJ2-7, with TRBD1 identical over 9 bases. Per germline, CDR1 SGDLS and CDR2 YYNGEE. Trimming took 7 bases from V and 7 from J; bases not matched to a gene: 12. This CDR3 has 14 residues. CDR3 DNA: TGTGCCAGCGGGAAGACAGGGGGAACGGGTGAGCAGTACTTC. Protein product: CASGKTGGTGEQYF.

The chain has TRBV19 and TRBJ1-2, with a weak D call TRBD1 (6 bases). The germline V gene encodes CDR1 LNHDA and CDR2 SQIVND (reference sequence). This CDR3 is 15 amino acids long. V lost 4 bases to trimming and J lost 4 bases, with 16 bases between them. CDR3 DNA sequence: TGTGCCAGTAGTACGACAGGTCCCGTTTCCTATGGCTACACCTTC. This gives the protein CASSTTGPVSYGYTF.

This clone showed up just once. The gene calls are TRBV5-1 and TRBJ1-3, with D perhaps matching TRBD1 (5 bases). The V end was cut by 1 base, the J end by 3 bases, with 11 bases between. CDR1 is SGHRS and CDR2 is YFSETQ in the germline V gene. The CDR3 is 15 residues long. CDR3 protein: CASSLPGGNGNTIYF. CDR3 nucleotide sequence: TGCGCCAGCAGCTTGCCCGGGGGGAATGGAAACACCATATATTTT.

The chain joins TRBV19 to TRBJ2-2, with 9 bases fitting TRBD2. V gave up 6 bases and J gave up 8 bases; unmatched junction bases: 10. The CDR3 length is 15 residues. Germline V gives CDR1 LNHDA, CDR2 SQIVND (reference sequence). The CDR3 is CASRELAGIRGELFF. The CDR3, as DNA: TGTGCCAGTAGAGAGCTAGCGGGGATCCGAGGGGAGCTGTTTTTT.

This clone showed up just once. V usage is TRBV9 and J usage is TRBJ1-6, with 8 bases fitting TRBD1. Germline assignment: CDR1 SGDLS and CDR2 YYNGEE. V dropped 4 bases and J dropped 10; count of bases not matched to a gene: 10. The length of the CDR3 is 15 residues. DNA for the CDR3: TGTGCCAGCAGCTTATCAGGGGGCGCGGGATCACCCCTCCACTTT. Translating it yields CASSLSGGAGSPLHF.

This sequence joins TRBV9 and TRBJ2-6, with D uncertain. Looked up from germline, CDR1 is SGDLS and CDR2 is YYNGEE. The V gene lost 7 bases and the J gene lost 3 bases, with 8 bases spanning the gap. This CDR3 is 13 amino acids long. The CDR3 sequence: CASSGHGANVLTF. The CDR3 nucleotides are TGTGCCAGCTCTGGCCATGGGGCCAACGTCCTGACTTTC.

The J gene is TRBJ2-3, the V gene TRBV7-2, with 10 bases identical to TRBD1. V trimming: 2 bases; J trimming: 7 bases; junction bases outside the gene matches: 9. Germline V lookup: CDR1 SGHTA, CDR2 FQGNSA. CDR3 size: 16 residues. Here the CDR3 DNA reads TGTGCCAGCAGCTTATTGGAGGGACAGGGGCAATATACGCAGTATTTT. This codes for CASSLLEGQGQYTQYF.

This clone showed up just a few times. This chain connects TRBV4-3 to TRBJ1-4; D uncertain. Trimming stripped 3 bases from V and 3 bases from J, with 14 bases between. Germline loops: CDR1 LGHNA, CDR2 YSLEER. The CDR3 runs to 16 residues. CDR3 sequence (DNA): TGCGCCAGCAGCCAGGGCGATCCCACGGCTAATGAAAAACTGTTTTTT. Its protein is CASSQGDPTANEKLFF.

This chain links TRBV4-3 with TRBJ2-6, with TRBD2 matching over 10 bases. CDR1 and CDR2 (germline): LGHNA, YSLEER. V shed 0 bases and J 0 bases; nucleotides not matched to a gene: 8. The CDR3 consists of 20 residues. CDR3 amino acids: CASSQDRIAGGISGANVLTF. CDR3 DNA sequence: TGCGCCAGCAGCCAAGATCGAATAGCGGGGGGAATCTCTGGGGCCAACGTCCTGACTTTC.

This clone was detected once. The rearrangement links TRBV7-2 to TRBJ2-1; 12 bases align to TRBD2. J gave up 4 bases and V 10 bases, and 5 bases lay outside the gene matches. CDR1 is SGHTA, CDR2 FQGNSA, per germline. The CDR3 spans 14 residues. CDR3 region: CATSGTSGYNEQFF. The CDR3 DNA sequence: TGTGCCACCTCCGGGACTAGCGGGTACAATGAGCAGTTCTTC. Looking up the rest from reference TRBV7-2 and TRBJ2-1 gives the full variable domain: GAGVSQSPSNKVTEKGKDVELRCDPISGHTALYWYRQSLGQGLEFLIYFQGNSAPDKSGLPSDRFSAERTGGSVSTLTIQRTQQEDSAVYLCATSGTSGYNEQFFGPGTRLTVL.

The V call is TRBV4-1, the J call TRBJ1-2; 8 bases fit TRBD1. Germline V lookup: CDR1 MGHRA, CDR2 YSYEKL. J gave up 6 bases and V 5 bases, and 5 bases lay outside the gene matches. The CDR3 runs 13 residues. In DNA, the CDR3 is TGCGCCAGCAGCACCTCGGACAGGGATGGCTACACCTTC. Its translation is CASSTSDRDGYTF.

V and J are TRBV27 and TRBJ2-5; D unclear. Germline CDR1 reads MNHEY; CDR2 reads SMNVEV (reference sequence). V was pared by 6 bases and J by 1 base, with 9 bases between. CDR3 size: 13 residues. The CDR3 coding sequence is TGTGCCAGCAGCCCGAGGCTCCAAGAGACCCAGTACTTC. Amino acid sequence: CASSPRLQETQYF.